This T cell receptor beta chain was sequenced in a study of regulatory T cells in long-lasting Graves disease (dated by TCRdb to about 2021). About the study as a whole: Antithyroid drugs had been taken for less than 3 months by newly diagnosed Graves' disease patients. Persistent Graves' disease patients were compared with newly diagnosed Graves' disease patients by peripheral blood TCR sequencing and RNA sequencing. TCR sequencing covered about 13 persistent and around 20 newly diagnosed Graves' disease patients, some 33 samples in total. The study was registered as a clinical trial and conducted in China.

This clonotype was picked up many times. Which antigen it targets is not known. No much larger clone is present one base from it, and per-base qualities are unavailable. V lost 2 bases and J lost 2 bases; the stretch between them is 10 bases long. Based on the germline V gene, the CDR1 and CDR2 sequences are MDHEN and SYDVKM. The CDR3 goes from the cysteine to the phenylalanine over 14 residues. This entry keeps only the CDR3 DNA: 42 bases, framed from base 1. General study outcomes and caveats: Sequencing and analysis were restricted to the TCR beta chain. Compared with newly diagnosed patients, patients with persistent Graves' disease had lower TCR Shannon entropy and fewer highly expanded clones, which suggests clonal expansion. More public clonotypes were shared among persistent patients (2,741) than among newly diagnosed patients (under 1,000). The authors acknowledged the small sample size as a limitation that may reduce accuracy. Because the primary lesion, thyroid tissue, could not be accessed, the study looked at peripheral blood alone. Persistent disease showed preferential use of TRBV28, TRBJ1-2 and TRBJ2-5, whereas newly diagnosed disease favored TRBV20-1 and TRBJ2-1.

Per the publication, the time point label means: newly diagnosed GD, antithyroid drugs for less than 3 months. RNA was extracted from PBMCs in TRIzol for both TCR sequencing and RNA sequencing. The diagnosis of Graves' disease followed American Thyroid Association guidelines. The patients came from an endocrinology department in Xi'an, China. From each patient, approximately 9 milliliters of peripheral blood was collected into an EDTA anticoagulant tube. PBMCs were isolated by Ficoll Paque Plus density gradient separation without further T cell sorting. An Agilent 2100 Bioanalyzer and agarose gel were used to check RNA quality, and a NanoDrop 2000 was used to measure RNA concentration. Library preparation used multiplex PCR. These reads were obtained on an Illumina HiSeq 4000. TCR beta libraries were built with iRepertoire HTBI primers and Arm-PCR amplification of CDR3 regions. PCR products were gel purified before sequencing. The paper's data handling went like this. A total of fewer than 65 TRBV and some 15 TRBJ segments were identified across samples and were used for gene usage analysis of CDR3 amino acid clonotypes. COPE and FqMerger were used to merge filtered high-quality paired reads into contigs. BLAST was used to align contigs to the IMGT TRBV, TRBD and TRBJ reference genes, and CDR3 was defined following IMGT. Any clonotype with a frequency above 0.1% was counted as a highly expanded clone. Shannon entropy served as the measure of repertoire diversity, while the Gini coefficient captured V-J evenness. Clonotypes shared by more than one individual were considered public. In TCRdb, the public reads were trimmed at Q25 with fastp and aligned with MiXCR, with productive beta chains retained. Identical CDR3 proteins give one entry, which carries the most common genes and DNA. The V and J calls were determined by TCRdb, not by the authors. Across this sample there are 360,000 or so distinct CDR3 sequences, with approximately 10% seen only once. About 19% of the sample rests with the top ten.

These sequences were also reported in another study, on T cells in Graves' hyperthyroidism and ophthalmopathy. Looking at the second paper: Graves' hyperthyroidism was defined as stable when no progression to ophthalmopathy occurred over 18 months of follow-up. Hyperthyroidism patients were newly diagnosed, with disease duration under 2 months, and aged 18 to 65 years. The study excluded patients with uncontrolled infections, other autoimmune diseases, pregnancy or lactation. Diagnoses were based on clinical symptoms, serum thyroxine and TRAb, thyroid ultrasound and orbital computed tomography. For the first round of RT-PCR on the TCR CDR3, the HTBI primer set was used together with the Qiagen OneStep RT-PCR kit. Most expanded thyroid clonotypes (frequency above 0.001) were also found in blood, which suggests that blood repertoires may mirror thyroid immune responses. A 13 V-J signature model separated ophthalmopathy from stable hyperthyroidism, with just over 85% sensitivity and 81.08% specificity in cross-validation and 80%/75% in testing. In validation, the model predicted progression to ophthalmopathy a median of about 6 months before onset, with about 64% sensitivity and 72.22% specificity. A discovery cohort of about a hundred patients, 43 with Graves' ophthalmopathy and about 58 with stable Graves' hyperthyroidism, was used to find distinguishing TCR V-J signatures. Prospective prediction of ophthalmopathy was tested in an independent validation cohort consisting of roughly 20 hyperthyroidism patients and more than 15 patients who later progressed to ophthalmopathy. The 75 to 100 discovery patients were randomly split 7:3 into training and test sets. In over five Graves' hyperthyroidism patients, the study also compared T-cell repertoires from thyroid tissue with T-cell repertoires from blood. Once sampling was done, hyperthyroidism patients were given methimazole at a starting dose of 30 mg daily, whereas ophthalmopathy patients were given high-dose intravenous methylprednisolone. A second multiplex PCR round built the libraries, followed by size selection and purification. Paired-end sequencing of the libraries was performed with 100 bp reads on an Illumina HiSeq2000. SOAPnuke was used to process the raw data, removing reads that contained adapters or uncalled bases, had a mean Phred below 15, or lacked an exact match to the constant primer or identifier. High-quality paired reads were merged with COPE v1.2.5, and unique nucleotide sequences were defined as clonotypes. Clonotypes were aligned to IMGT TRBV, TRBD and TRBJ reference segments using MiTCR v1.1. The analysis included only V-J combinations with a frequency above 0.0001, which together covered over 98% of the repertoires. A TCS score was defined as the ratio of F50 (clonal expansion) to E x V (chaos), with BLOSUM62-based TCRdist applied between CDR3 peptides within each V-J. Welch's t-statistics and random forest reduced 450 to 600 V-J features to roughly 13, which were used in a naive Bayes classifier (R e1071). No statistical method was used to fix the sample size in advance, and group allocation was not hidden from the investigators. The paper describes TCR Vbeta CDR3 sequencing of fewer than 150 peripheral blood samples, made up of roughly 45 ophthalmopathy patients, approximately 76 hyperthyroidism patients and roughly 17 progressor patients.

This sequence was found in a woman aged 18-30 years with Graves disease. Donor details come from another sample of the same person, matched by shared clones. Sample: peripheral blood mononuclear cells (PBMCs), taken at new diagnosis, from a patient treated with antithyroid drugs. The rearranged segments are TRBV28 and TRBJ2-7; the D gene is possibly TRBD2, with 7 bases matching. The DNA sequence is TGTGCCAGCAGTTTAGGGGGGGGCCCCTACGAGCAGTACTTC. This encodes CASSLGGGPYEQYF.